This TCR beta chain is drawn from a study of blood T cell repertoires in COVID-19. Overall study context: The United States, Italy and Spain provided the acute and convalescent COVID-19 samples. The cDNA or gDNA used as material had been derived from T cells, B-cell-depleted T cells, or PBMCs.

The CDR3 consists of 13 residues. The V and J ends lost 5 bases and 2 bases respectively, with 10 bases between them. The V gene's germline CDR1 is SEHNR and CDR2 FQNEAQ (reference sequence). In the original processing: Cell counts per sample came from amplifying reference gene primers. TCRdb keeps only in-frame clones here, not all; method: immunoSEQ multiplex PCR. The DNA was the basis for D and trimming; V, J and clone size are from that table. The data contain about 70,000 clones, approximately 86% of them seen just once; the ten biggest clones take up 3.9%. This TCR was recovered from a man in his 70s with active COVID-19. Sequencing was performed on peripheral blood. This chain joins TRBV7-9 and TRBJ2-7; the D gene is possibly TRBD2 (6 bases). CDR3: CASSLGTPYEQYF. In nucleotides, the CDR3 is TGTGCCAGCAGCCTGGGGACTCCCTACGAGCAGTACTTC.